This TCR beta chain was recovered during a study of control samples from healthy donors and cancer patients. V shed 3 bases and J shed 4 bases, with 5 bases lying between them. Germline V lookup: CDR1 SEHNR, CDR2 FQNEAQ (reference sequence). The CDR3 loop spans 12 amino acids. Generated by immunoSEQ multiplex PCR, the TCRdb table keeps only in-frame clones and is missing some. The sample includes more than 100,000 clones, approximately 91% of them seen just once. The J gene is TRBJ2-3, the V gene TRBV7-9; possibly TRBD1 for D (5 bases). This sequence originates from a young woman in good health. Sequencing input: blood. CDR3 bases: TGTGCCAGCAGCTTGACAGCAGATACGCAGTATTTT. Translated, it gives CASSLTADTQYF.